This is a list of T cell receptor beta chains from one sample in a study of T cells in Graves' hyperthyroidism and ophthalmopathy. TCRdb called the multiplex PCR reads again in MiXCR, with one record for every CDR3 protein. Seen here are more than 450,000 distinct CDR3 sequences, about 20% observed once, and the top ten hold 47%. The sequencing input was blood. The receptors stem from a man in his forties or fifties with Graves' ophthalmopathy. Each CDR3 is given without its conserved first and last residue. Each record gives: J gene, V gene, CDR3 protein.

TRBJ1-3,TRBV7-8,ASSPAGPASGNTIY
TRBJ2-7,TRBV5-1,ASSPEGRTASEQY
TRBJ1-1,TRBV5-1,ASSLDTGGNTEAF
TRBJ2-5,TRBV7-9,ASSRSLGTSGRRETQY
TRBJ2-7,TRBV3-1,ASSHGGTPEQY
TRBJ1-1,TRBV10-3,AIKGVNTEAF
TRBJ2-1,TRBV19,ASSIEETSFEQF
TRBJ2-7,TRBV14,ASSRELAGEQY
TRBJ2-3,TRBV7-3,ASSLNGGRRTDTQY
TRBJ1-1,TRBV27,AISLRGNTEAF
TRBJ2-7,TRBV7-6,ASSSGTEGEQY
TRBJ2-1,TRBV2,ASTLGSDNEQF
TRBJ1-1,TRBV7-9,ASRRGQGIWYTEAF
TRBJ1-2,TRBV30,AWSTQGGYGYT
TRBJ1-1,TRBV7-8,ASSQGGLGTEAF
TRBJ2-7,TRBV11-2,ASSLSPGQRYEQY
TRBJ2-7,TRBV10-3,AISDGQRHEQY
TRBJ1-3,TRBV4-1,ASSPKLNTMTASGNTIY
TRBJ1-1,TRBV20-1,SARETMKAF
TRBJ2-4,TRBV5-8,ASSLVQGADIQY
TRBJ2-1,TRBV28,ASSLTGRGYNEQF
TRBJ2-5,TRBV7-2,ASRPHSGYQETQY
TRBJ2-7,TRBV6-2/TRBV6-3,ASSYLWSLLQTGDDSYEQY
TRBJ1-2,TRBV2,ASSGRGQGASGYT